This TCR beta chain was profiled in a study of blood T cell repertoires in COVID-19. The overall study: Sample material is recorded as cDNA or gDNA derived from T cells, B-cell-depleted T cells, or PBMCs.

Authors' data handling: Amplification of reference gene primers was used by the study to estimate nucleated cell counts. Assay used: immunoSEQ multiplex PCR; TCRdb lists only in-frame clones, some missing. V, J and clone size reflect that table, while D and trimming were determined from the DNA. The sample lists roughly 56,000 clones; 85% were seen once. There are 15 residues in the CDR3. Germline V gives CDR1 SGHNT, CDR2 YYREEE (reference sequence). Trimming took 1 base from V and 4 from J, leaving 14 bases between them. This receptor was obtained from a man between 70 and 80 years old with acute or convalescent COVID-19. The chain couples TRBV5-4 to TRBJ1-1, with D possibly being TRBD1 (6 bases). Source material: peripheral blood. CDR3 protein: CASSLILGGVTEAFF. The CDR3 DNA reads TGTGCCAGCAGCTTGATCCTAGGGGGAGTCACTGAAGCTTTCTTT.